The text below deals with one TCR beta chain. The sample comes from a study of cytomegalovirus exposure and HLA in healthy donors. Germline loops: CDR1 MNHNS, CDR2 SASEGT. This CDR3 region has 15 residues. The V and J ends lost 7 bases and 7 bases respectively, with 20 bases between them. 60 Vbeta and 13 Jbeta primers were used in PCR. Libraries were prepared by immunoSEQ multiplex PCR; TCRdb keeps only in-frame clonotypes and omits some of them. The data show 100,000 to 150,000 clones, roughly 80% seen once. Sequences were obtained from PBMCs. The rearrangement uses TRBV6-1 and TRBJ1-5, with a possible D match to TRBD1 (6 bases). This TCR came from a man in his thirties or forties in good health and CMV-seropositive. CDR3 in amino acids: CASISHPGRGQPQHF. The CDR3 DNA follows: TGTGCCAGCATCTCTCACCCAGGGAGGGGGCAGCCCCAGCATTTT.